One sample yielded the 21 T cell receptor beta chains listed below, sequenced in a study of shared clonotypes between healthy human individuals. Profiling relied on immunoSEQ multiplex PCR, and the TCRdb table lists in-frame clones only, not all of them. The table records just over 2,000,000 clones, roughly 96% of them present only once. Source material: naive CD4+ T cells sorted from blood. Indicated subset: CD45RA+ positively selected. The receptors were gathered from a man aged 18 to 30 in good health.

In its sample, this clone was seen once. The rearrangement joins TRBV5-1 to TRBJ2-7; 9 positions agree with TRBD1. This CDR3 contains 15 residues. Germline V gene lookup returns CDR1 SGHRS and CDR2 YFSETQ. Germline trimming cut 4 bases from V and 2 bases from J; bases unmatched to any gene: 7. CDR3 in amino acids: CASSRGQGRTYEQYF. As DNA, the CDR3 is TGCGCCAGCAGCCGGGGACAGGGTCGGACCTACGAGCAGTACTTC.

CDR3 loop: CASSLSGERKQYF. Written as DNA, the CDR3 is TGTGCCAGCAGTTTATCGGGGGAGAGGAAGCAGTACTTC. The V call is TRBV28, the J call TRBJ2-7; tentative D call: TRBD2 (6 bases). The germline gives CDR1 MDHEN, CDR2 SYDVKM. V was cut by 1 base and J by 8 bases, with 12 bases left in between. The CDR3 is made up of 13 amino acids.

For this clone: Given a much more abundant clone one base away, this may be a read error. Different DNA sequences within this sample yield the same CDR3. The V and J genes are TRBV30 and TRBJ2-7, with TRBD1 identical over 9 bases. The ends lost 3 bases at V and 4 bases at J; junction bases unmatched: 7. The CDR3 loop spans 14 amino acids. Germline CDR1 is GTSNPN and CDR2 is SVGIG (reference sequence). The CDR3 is CAWRGGQGVYEQYF. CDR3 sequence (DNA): TGTGCCTGGAGGGGGGGACAGGGAGTATACGAGCAGTACTTC.

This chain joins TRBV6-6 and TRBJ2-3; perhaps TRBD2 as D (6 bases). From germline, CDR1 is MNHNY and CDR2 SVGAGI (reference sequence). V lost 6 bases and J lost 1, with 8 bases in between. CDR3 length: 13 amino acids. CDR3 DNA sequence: TGTGCCAGCAGAGCTAGCGGCACAGATACGCAGTATTTT. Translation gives CASRASGTDTQYF.

CDR3 in amino acids: CASSIHPAGNTGELFF. The CDR3 region has the DNA TGTGCCAGTAGTATCCACCCAGCGGGGAACACCGGGGAGCTGTTTTTT. The rearrangement uses TRBV19 and TRBJ2-2, with D possibly matching TRBD2 (6 bases). Germline values: CDR1 LNHDA, CDR2 SQIVND (reference sequence). This CDR3 contains 16 residues. Trimming took off 3 bases at V and 1 base at J, with 12 bases between the two ends.

CDR3 sequence (DNA): TGTGCCAGCAGTCTAGACAGGGGGCGCGGGAATGAGCAGTTCTTC. Protein: CASSLDRGRGNEQFF. The chain combines TRBV27 with TRBJ2-1, with 10 positions matching TRBD1. The germline CDR1 and CDR2 sequences are MNHEY and SMNVEV (reference sequence). V was pared by 5 bases and J by 7 bases, with 8 bases of the junction left unmatched. The CDR3 loop spans 15 amino acids.

CDR3 in amino acids: CASSFGGKYEQYF. In nucleotides, the CDR3 is TGTGCCAGCAGTTTCGGGGGGAAGTACGAGCAGTACTTC. The V gene is TRBV27, the J gene TRBJ2-7; 7 nucleotides line up with TRBD2. Trimming took 3 bases from V and 4 from J; bases not matched to a gene: 3. The germline CDR1 and CDR2 sequences are MNHEY and SMNVEV (reference sequence). The CDR3 spans 13 residues.

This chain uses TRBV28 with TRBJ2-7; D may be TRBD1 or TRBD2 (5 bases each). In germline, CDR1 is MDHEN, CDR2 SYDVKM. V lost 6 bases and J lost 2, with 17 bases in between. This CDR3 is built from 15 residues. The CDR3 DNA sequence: TGTGCCAGCAGGGGGGATCTCCCGCGGACCTACGAGCAGTACTTC. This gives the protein CASRGDLPRTYEQYF. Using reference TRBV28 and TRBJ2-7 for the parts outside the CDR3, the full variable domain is DVKVTQSSRYLVKRTGEKVFLECVQDMDHENMFWYRQDPGLGLRLIYFSYDVKMKEKGDIPEGYSVSREKKERFSLILESASTNQTSMYLCASRGDLPRTYEQYFGPGTRLTVT.

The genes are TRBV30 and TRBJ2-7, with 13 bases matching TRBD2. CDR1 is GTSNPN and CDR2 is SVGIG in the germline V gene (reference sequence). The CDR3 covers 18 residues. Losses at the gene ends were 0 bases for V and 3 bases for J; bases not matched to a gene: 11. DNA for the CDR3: TGTGCCTGGAGTGTACAAAGGACTAGCGGGAGACGCGGCTACGAGCAGTACTTC. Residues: CAWSVQRTSGRRGYEQYF.

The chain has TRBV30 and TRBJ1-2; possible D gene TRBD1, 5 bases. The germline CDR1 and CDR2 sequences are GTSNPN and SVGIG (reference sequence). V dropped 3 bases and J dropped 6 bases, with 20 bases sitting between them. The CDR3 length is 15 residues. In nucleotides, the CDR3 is TGTGCCTGGAGCCGTACCCTCGGCAGGGAGAATGGCTACACCTTC. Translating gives CAWSRTLGRENGYTF.

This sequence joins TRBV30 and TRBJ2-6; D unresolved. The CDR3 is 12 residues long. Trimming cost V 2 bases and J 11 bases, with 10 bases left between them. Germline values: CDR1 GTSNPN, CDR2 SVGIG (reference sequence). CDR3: CAWSTTPYVLTF. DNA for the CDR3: TGTGCCTGGAGTACTACCCCCTACGTCCTGACTTTC.

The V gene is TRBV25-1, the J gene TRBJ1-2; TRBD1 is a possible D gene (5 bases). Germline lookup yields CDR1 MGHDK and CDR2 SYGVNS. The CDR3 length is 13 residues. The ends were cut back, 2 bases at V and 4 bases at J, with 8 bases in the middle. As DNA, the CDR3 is TGTGCCAGCAGTGAAGGGCAGGGCTATGGCTACACCTTC. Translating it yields CASSEGQGYGYTF.

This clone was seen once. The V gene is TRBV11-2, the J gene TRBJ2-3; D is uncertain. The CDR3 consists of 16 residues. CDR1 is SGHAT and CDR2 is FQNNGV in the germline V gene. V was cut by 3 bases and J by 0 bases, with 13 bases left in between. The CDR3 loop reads CASSLLGETSTDTQYF. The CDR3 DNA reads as TGTGCCAGCAGCTTGCTAGGCGAAACTAGCACAGATACGCAGTATTTT.

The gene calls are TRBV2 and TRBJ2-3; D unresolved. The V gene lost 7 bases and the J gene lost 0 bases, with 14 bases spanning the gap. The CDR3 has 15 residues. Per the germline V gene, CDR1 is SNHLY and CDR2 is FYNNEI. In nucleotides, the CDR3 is TGTGCCAGCAAAGCCCAGGTGGGGAGCACAGATACGCAGTATTTT. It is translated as CASKAQVGSTDTQYF.

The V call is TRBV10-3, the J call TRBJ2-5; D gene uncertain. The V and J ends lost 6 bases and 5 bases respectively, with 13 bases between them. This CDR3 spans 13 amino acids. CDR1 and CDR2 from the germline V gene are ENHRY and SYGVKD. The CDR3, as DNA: TGTGCCATCAGCGGCAGCGAGGCGGAGACCCAGTACTTC. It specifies CAISGSEAETQYF.

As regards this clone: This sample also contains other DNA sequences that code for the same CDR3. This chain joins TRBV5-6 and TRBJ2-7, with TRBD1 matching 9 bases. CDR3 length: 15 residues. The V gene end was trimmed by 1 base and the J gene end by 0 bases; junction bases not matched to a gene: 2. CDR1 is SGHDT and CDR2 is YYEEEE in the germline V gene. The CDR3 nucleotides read TGTGCCAGCAGCTTGCCGGGACAGGGCTCCTACGAGCAGTACTTC. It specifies CASSLPGQGSYEQYF.

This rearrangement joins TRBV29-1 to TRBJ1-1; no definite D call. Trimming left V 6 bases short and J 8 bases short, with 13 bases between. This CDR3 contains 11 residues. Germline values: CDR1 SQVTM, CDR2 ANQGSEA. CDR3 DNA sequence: TGCAGCGTGCAAAGAGTTGGGGAAGCTTTCTTT. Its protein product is CSVQRVGEAFF.

CDR3 amino acids: CASSQLFATPGGEETQYF. The CDR3 DNA is TGCGCCAGCAGTCAATTGTTCGCGACACCAGGGGGAGAAGAGACCCAGTACTTC. The chain uses TRBV23-1 and TRBJ2-5; TRBD1 agrees at 7 bases. TRBV23-1 is labeled an ORF, and its function is uncertain. V was pared by 1 base and J by 3 bases, with 14 bases of the junction left unmatched. The CDR3 contains 18 residues.

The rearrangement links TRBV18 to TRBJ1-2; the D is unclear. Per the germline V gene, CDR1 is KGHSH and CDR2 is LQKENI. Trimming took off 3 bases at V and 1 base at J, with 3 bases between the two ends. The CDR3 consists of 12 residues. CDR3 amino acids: CASSPYNYGYTF. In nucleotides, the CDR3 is TGTGCCAGCTCACCCTATAACTATGGCTACACCTTC.

CDR3: CASSLGAQNTGELFF. The CDR3 coding sequence is TGCGCCAGCAGCTTGGGGGCCCAGAACACCGGGGAGCTGTTTTTT. V is TRBV5-1 and J is TRBJ2-2; D unresolved. V was clipped by 0 bases and J by 1 base, with 7 bases between them. In germline, CDR1 is SGHRS, CDR2 YFSETQ. There are 15 residues in the CDR3.

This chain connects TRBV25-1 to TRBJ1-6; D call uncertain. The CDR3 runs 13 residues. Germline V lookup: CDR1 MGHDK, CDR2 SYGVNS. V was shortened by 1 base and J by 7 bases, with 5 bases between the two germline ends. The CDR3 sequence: CASSEFENSPLHF. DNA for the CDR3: TGTGCCAGCAGTGAATTCGAGAATTCACCCCTCCACTTT.